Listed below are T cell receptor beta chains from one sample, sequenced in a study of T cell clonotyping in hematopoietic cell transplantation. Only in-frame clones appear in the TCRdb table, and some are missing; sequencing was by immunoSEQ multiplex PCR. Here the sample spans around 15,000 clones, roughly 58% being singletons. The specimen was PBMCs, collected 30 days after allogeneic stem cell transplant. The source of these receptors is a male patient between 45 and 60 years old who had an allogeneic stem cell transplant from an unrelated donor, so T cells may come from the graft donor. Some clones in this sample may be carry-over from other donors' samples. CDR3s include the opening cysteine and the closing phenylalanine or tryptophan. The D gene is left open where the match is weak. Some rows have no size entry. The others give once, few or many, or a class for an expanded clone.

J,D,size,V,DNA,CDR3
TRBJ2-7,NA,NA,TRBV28,TGTGCCAGCAGTCACTACGAGCAGTACTTC,CASSHYEQYF
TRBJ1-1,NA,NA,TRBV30,TGTGCCTGGAGTTCTTACGCTGAAGCTTTCTTT,CAWSSYAEAFF
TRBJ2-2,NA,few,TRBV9,TGTGCCAGCAGCCCAGAGGGCGGAGACACCGGGGAGCTGTTTTTT,CASSPEGGDTGELFF
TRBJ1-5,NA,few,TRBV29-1,TGCAGCGTGAACAGGGTGCATCAGCCCCGGCATTTT,CSVNRVHQPRHF
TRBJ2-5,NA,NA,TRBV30,TGTGCCTGCGTCCCACCGGGAGTCGATCAAGAGACCCAGTACTTC,CACVPPGVDQETQYF
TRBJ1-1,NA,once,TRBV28,TGTGCCAGCAGTTTTTCGGCGTATGACGGTCCTCTACTGAACACTGAAGCTTTCTTT,CASSFSAYDGPLLNTEAFF
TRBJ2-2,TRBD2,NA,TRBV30,TGTGCCTCGGGAGGTGGGGTAAACACCGGGGAGCTGTTTTTT,CASGGGVNTGELFF
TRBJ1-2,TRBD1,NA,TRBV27,TGTGCCAGCAGTTGGACAGGGGGTTATGGCTACACCTTC,CASSWTGGYGYTF
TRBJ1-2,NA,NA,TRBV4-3,TGCGCCAGCAGCCAAGAGGCAGGGCTTAACTATGGCTACACCTTC,CASSQEAGLNYGYTF
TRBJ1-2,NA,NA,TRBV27,TGTGCCAGCAGTTTATATCGGGACTTCTATGGCTACACCTTC,CASSLYRDFYGYTF
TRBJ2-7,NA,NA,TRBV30,TGTGCCTGGAGTGCTAGTTCCCCCTACGAGCAGTACTTC,CAWSASSPYEQYF
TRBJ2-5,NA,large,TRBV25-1,TGTGCCAGCAGTGAAAGGGGACACCAAGAGACCCAGTACTTC,CASSERGHQETQYF
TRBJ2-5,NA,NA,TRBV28,TGTGCCAGCAGTTTATCCCCCGGTCTTGGTAGCCTCCAAGAGACCCAGTACTTC,CASSLSPGLGSLQETQYF
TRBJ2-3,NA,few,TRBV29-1,TGCAGCGTTGTGCGGCGGACTAGCACAGATACGCAGTATTTT,CSVVRRTSTDTQYF
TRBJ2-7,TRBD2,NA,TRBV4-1,TGCGCCAGCAGCCGAGCCCGGGGGGGTAACGTCTACGAGCAGTACTTC,CASSRARGGNVYEQYF
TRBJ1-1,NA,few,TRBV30,TGTGCCTGGCTATTTAACACTGAAGCTTTCTTT,CAWLFNTEAFF
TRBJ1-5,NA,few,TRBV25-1,TGTGCCAGCAGTGAATATTTGGATCAGCCCCAGCATTTT,CASSEYLDQPQHF
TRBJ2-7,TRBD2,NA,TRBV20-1,TGCAGTGCTCGACTAGCGGCGCAGTACTTC,CSARLAAQYF
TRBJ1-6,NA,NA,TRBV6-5,TGTGCCAGCAGTTACAGCACAGGGAGACGCGGTTCACCCCTCCACTTT,CASSYSTGRRGSPLHF
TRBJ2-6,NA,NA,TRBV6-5,TGTGCCAGCAGTTACTCAGACTCTGGGGCCAACGTCCTGACTTTC,CASSYSDSGANVLTF
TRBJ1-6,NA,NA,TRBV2,TGTGCCAGCAGTGCCCAGGGTGGCTACTATAATTCACCCCTCCACTTT,CASSAQGGYYNSPLHF
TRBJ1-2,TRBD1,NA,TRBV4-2,TGTGCCAGCAGCCAAGAGACAGGGGAGTATGGCTACACCTTC,CASSQETGEYGYTF
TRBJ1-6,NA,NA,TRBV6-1,TGTGCCAGCAGTGAATGGCAGGGGTTGAGCTCACCCCTCCACTTT,CASSEWQGLSSPLHF
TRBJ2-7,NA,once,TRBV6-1,TGTGCCAGCAGTGAGTACGTAGCGGATAGCTCCTACGAGCAGTACTTC,CASSEYVADSSYEQYF
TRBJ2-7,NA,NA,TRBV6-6,TGTGCCAGCAGTCTTGACAGGTCCGCCTACGAGCAGTACTTC,CASSLDRSAYEQYF
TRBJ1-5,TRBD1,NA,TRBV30,TGTGCCTGGGAACTAATTACAGGGGGTGACCAGCCCCAGCATTTT,CAWELITGGDQPQHF
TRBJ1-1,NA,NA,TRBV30,TGTGCCTGGAGAACAGGGTGGGGGAACACTGAAGCTTTCTTT,CAWRTGWGNTEAFF
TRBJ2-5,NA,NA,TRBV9,TGTGCCAGCAGCGTAGGCATCCCCCAAGAGACCCAGTACTTC,CASSVGIPQETQYF
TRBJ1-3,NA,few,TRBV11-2,TGTGCCAGCAACCTAGCCGTTGGGGGAACTGGAAACACCATATATTTT,CASNLAVGGTGNTIYF
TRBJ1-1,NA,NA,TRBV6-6,TGTGCCAGCAGTTTGACCGGCAACGAAGCTTTCTTT,CASSLTGNEAFF
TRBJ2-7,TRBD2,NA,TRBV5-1,TGCGCCAGCAGCCCGGGACTAGCGGCCTACGAGCAGTACTTC,CASSPGLAAYEQYF
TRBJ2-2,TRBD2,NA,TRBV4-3,TGCGCCAGCAGCCAACTACCAAGCGGGGGAAGGACCGGGGAGCTGTTTTTT,CASSQLPSGGRTGELFF
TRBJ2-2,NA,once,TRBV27,TGTGCCAGCAGTTTATTGGGCACCGGGGAGCTGTTTTTT,CASSLLGTGELFF
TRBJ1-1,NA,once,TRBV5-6,TGTGCCAGCAGCTTAACCGGGAACACTGAAGCTTTCTTT,CASSLTGNTEAFF
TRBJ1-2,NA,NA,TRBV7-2,TGTGCCAGCAGCCTAACAGGGCCCCTCTATGGCTACACCTTC,CASSLTGPLYGYTF
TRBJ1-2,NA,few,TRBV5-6,TGTGCCAGCAGCTTGGTTTGGACAGTCGACTATGGCTACACCTTC,CASSLVWTVDYGYTF
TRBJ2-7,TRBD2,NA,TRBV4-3,TGCGCCAGCAGTCTCGGACTAGCGGGGCCTTACGAGCAGTACTTC,CASSLGLAGPYEQYF
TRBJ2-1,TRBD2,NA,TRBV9,TGTGCCAGCAGCCCTAGACAGCGAGGGAGGGATGAGCAGTTCTTC,CASSPRQRGRDEQFF
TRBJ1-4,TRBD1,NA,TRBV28,TGTGCCAGCAGCCCGCTCCCCGGGACAGTTAATGAAAAACTGTTTTTT,CASSPLPGTVNEKLFF
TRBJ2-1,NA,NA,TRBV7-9,TGTGCCAGCAGCTTAGACGGTACGATCTCCTACAATGAGCAGTTCTTC,CASSLDGTISYNEQFF
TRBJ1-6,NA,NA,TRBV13,TGTGCCAGCAGGTCTAGGGGGTTGTGGTCACCCCTCCACTTT,CASRSRGLWSPLHF
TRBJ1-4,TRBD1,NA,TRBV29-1,TGCAGCGTGGAAGGGGGCGAAAAACTGTTTTTT,CSVEGGEKLFF
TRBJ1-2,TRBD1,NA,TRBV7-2,TGTGCCAGCAGCTTCCAGGGACAGGGGGCAATTGGGGTGGGCTACACCTTC,CASSFQGQGAIGVGYTF
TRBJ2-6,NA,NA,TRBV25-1,TGTGCCGGCAGTGCTCCTGGGGCCAACGTCCTGACTTTC,CAGSAPGANVLTF
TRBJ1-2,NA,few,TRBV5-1,TGCGCCTCGCAAGAGACAGCCTCACCCTATGGCTACACCTTC,CASQETASPYGYTF
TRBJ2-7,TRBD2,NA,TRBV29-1,TGCAGCGTTGCTTCGACTAGCGGGAGGGCATCGAGAGAGCAGTACTTC,CSVASTSGRASREQYF
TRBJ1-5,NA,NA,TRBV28,TGTGCCAGCAGTTTCTGGGGGCAGGGGAGCAATCAGCCCCAGCATTTT,CASSFWGQGSNQPQHF
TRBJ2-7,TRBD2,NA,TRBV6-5,TGTGCCAGCAACCCTAGCGGGAGGGCCGTCTACGAGCAGTACTTC,CASNPSGRAVYEQYF
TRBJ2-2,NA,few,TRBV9,TGTGCCAGCAACCGGGGGGCCACCGGGGAGCTGTTTTTT,CASNRGATGELFF